Listed below are T cell receptor beta chains from one sample, sequenced in a study of control samples from healthy donors and cancer patients. TCRdb's table, derived via immunoSEQ multiplex PCR, lists solely in-frame clones and lacks some. The table includes about 89,000 clones, more than 70% detected once. Sequencing was performed on blood. The source is a woman between 40 and 55 years old in good health. The CDR3 runs from the conserved cysteine through the conserved F or W. A D gene is named only where the DNA matches it firmly. Size is stated for part of the rows, as once, few or many counts, or as a class when the clone is expanded.

clone_size,d_call,v_call,j_call,cdr3_aa,cdr3_nt
.,.,TRBV7-9,TRBJ2-7,CASSADATGYEQYF,TGTGCCAGCAGCGCCGACGCCACCGGGTACGAGCAGTACTTC
.,.,TRBV30,TRBJ1-2,CAFGTGLGGYTF,TGTGCCTTCGGTACGGGGCTGGGTGGCTACACCTTC
.,.,TRBV6-2/TRBV6-3,TRBJ2-4,CASSYSSRAGAKNIQYF,TGTGCCAGCAGTTACTCGAGCAGGGCCGGAGCCAAAAACATTCAGTACTTC
.,TRBD2,TRBV3-1/TRBV3-2,TRBJ2-7,CASSQETSGPSYEQYF,TGTGCCAGCAGCCAAGAGACTAGCGGCCCCTCCTACGAGCAGTACTTC
.,.,TRBV7-2,TRBJ1-1,CASSFRVGEAFF,TGTGCCAGCAGCTTTAGGGTGGGTGAAGCTTTCTTT
.,.,TRBV6-5,TRBJ1-2,CASSENGYGYTF,TGTGCCAGCAGCGAGAACGGGTATGGCTACACCTTC
.,TRBD1,TRBV5-1,TRBJ2-7,CASSKGTGGNSYEQYF,TGCGCCAGCAGCAAGGGGACAGGGGGAAACTCCTACGAGCAGTACTTC
.,.,TRBV19,TRBJ1-1,CASSILGQGTEAFF,TGTGCCAGTAGTATACTCGGCCAGGGAACTGAAGCTTTCTTT
.,.,TRBV29-1,TRBJ2-7,CSVESGFTTEQYF,TGCAGCGTTGAGTCAGGGTTCACTACCGAGCAGTACTTC
.,.,TRBV7-3,TRBJ2-2,CASSLGVEFTGELFF,TGTGCCAGCAGCCTCGGGGTGGAGTTCACCGGGGAGCTGTTTTTT
.,.,TRBV30,TRBJ1-1,CAWSVLGRRVGTEAFF,TGTGCCTGGAGTGTACTGGGCAGGAGGGTTGGTACTGAAGCTTTCTTT
.,TRBD2,TRBV25-1,TRBJ2-2,CASSEPPGTGLETGELFF,TGTGCCAGCAGTGAACCGCCGGGGACGGGACTAGAAACCGGGGAGCTGTTTTTT
.,TRBD1,TRBV19,TRBJ1-6,CASSQGAGNSPLHF,TGTGCCAGTAGTCAGGGGGCAGGTAATTCACCCCTCCACTTT
once,.,TRBV11-3,TRBJ1-2,CASSLGQVTFGYTF,TGTGCCAGCAGCTTAGGGCAGGTGACCTTCGGCTACACCTTC
.,TRBD1,TRBV19,TRBJ2-1,CASSTPGQGIDEQFF,TGTGCCAGTAGTACTCCGGGACAGGGAATCGATGAGCAGTTCTTC
.,.,TRBV6-5,TRBJ2-4,CASSTLPGGGEYF,TGTGCCAGCAGCACCCTCCCGGGAGGGGGCGAGTACTTC
few,TRBD1,TRBV6-2/TRBV6-3,TRBJ2-7,CASSYRDRGYEQYF,TGTGCCAGCAGTTACCGGGACAGGGGGTACGAGCAGTACTTC
.,.,TRBV6-5,TRBJ1-2,CASSYSNGGHYGYTF,TGTGCCAGCAGTTACTCGAATGGGGGGCACTATGGCTACACCTTC
.,.,TRBV9,TRBJ1-1,CASSPGRLNTEAFF,TGTGCCAGCAGCCCGGGACGGCTGAACACTGAAGCTTTCTTT
.,.,TRBV14,TRBJ1-4,CASSQNRVGAGEKLFF,TGTGCCAGCAGCCAAAACCGGGTAGGGGCAGGTGAAAAACTGTTTTTT
.,.,TRBV10-3,TRBJ1-5,CAISDASHRAIHQPQHF,TGTGCCATCAGTGATGCATCCCACAGGGCTATTCATCAGCCCCAGCATTTT
.,TRBD2,TRBV5-4,TRBJ2-5,CASSAGTSGKTQYF,TGTGCCAGCAGCGCCGGGACTAGTGGGAAGACCCAGTACTTC
.,.,TRBV5-1,TRBJ1-4,CASRPTGLLYEKLFF,TGCGCCAGCAGACCAACAGGGCTTTTGTATGAAAAACTGTTTTTT
.,.,TRBV7-2,TRBJ1-1,CASILITGHTEAFF,TGTGCCAGCATCCTAATTACAGGGCACACTGAAGCTTTCTTT
.,.,TRBV27,TRBJ1-1,CASTRQASAEAFF,TGTGCCAGCACAAGACAGGCGAGCGCTGAAGCTTTCTTT
once,TRBD1,TRBV27,TRBJ2-7,CASSFAGTGSYEQYF,TGTGCCAGCAGCTTCGCCGGGACAGGATCCTACGAGCAGTACTTC
.,TRBD1,TRBV6-4,TRBJ1-1,CASSLSGGTEAFF,TGTGCCAGCAGCCTCTCAGGGGGTACTGAAGCTTTCTTT
.,.,TRBV2,TRBJ1-1,CASGPGGAFF,TGTGCCAGCGGCCCCGGCGGGGCTTTCTTT
.,.,TRBV12-3/TRBV12-4,TRBJ2-1,CASSLNEQFF,TGTGCCAGCAGTTTAAATGAGCAGTTCTTC
few,TRBD2,TRBV7-2,TRBJ2-6,CASSLSLAGASGANVLTF,TGTGCCAGCAGCTTATCTCTAGCGGGGGCCTCGGGGGCCAACGTCCTGACTTTC
once,.,TRBV19,TRBJ1-6,CASRTLDNSPLHF,TGTGCCAGCCGGACACTAGATAATTCACCCCTCCACTTT
.,TRBD2,TRBV7-8,TRBJ2-2,CASSDFGLAGNTGELFF,TGTGCCAGCAGCGACTTCGGACTAGCGGGGAACACCGGGGAGCTGTTTTTT
.,.,TRBV18,TRBJ1-5,CASSPGDDQPQHF,TGTGCCAGCTCACCAGGGGACGATCAGCCCCAGCATTTT
.,.,TRBV24-1,TRBJ2-6,CATSNAQAHGANVLTF,TGTGCCACCAGTAACGCTCAGGCGCATGGGGCCAACGTCCTGACTTTC
.,.,TRBV7-2,TRBJ2-7,CASSSDRLRTYEQYF,TGTGCCAGCAGCTCAGACAGACTCCGGACCTACGAGCAGTACTTC
.,TRBD2,TRBV18,TRBJ2-7,CASSPSKGQASGGTAQYF,TGTGCCAGCTCACCATCCAAGGGGCAGGCTAGCGGGGGGACCGCGCAGTACTTC
once,.,TRBV7-9,TRBJ2-3,CASSSGLSTDTQYF,TGTGCCAGCAGCTCGGGACTTAGCACAGATACGCAGTATTTT
once,.,TRBV18,TRBJ1-4,CASSQTNEKLFF,TGTGCCAGCTCACAAACTAATGAAAAACTGTTTTTT
.,.,TRBV28,TRBJ1-2,CASKGTWGYTF,TGTGCCAGCAAGGGGACTTGGGGCTACACCTTC
.,.,TRBV30,TRBJ1-6,CAWSEGSPLHF,TGTGCCTGGAGTGAAGGATCACCCCTCCACTTT
.,.,TRBV13,TRBJ1-1,CASSSSGGGYTEAFF,TGTGCCAGCAGCTCGTCAGGTGGAGGGTACACTGAAGCTTTCTTT
.,.,TRBV7-8,TRBJ1-1,CASTRGMNTEAFF,TGTGCCAGCACCAGGGGTATGAACACTGAAGCTTTCTTT
.,TRBD2,TRBV2,TRBJ2-1,CASRARPGTSGRGQFF,TGTGCCAGCAGGGCCCGCCCCGGGACTAGCGGGCGCGGGCAGTTCTTC
.,.,TRBV27,TRBJ2-1,CASRDGSHLEQFF,TGTGCCAGTCGGGACGGCAGCCACCTTGAGCAGTTCTTC
.,.,TRBV30,TRBJ2-5,CAWSPGETQYF,TGTGCCTGGAGTCCCGGGGAGACCCAGTACTTC
.,TRBD2,TRBV5-8,TRBJ2-7,CASSLRLAGFFSYEQYF,TGTGCCAGCAGCTTGAGGCTAGCGGGGTTTTTCTCCTACGAGCAGTACTTC
.,.,TRBV10-3,TRBJ2-7,CAISEGQDSYEQYF,TGTGCCATCAGTGAAGGGCAAGACAGCTACGAGCAGTACTTC
.,TRBD1,TRBV30,TRBJ1-2,CAWGQGARGYTF,TGTGCCTGGGGACAGGGGGCTCGTGGCTACACCTTC